A single sample is the source of the 29 T cell receptor beta chains below, sequenced in a study of blood T cell repertoires in COVID-19. Generated by immunoSEQ multiplex PCR, the TCRdb table keeps only in-frame clones and is missing some. The sample shows 110,000 or so clones, approximately 84% of them seen only once. The sequencing input was peripheral blood. The receptors here all came from a man aged 35 to 55 with acute or convalescent COVID-19.

V usage is TRBV24-1 and J usage is TRBJ2-2; 7 bases agree with TRBD1. The CDR3 sequence is 15 residues long. After removal of 2 bases from V and 2 bases from J, the junction contained 1 base not matched to a gene. The germline CDR1 and CDR2 sequences are KGHDR and SFDVKD. The CDR3 bases are TGTGCCACCAGTGATTCAGGGGGAAACACCGGGGAGCTGTTTTTT. Its protein product is CATSDSGGNTGELFF.

The chain uses TRBV15 and TRBJ1-2; D is unresolved. V dropped 5 bases and J dropped 8 bases, with 12 bases sitting between them. This CDR3 has 12 residues. Germline CDR1 LNHNV, CDR2 YYDKDF (reference sequence). This CDR3 is CATSGGRGGYTF. DNA of the CDR3: TGTGCCACCAGCGGAGGACGAGGGGGCTACACCTTC.

V is TRBV10-3 and J is TRBJ1-3, with D possibly TRBD1 on 5 matching bases. This CDR3 contains 13 residues. Looked up from germline, CDR1 is ENHRY and CDR2 is SYGVKD. Trimming took off 3 bases at V and 7 bases at J, with 10 bases between the two ends. CDR3 nucleotides: TGTGCCATCAGTGATGGGGGGTTGAACACCATATATTTT. Translation gives CAISDGGLNTIYF.

The chain couples TRBV7-9 to TRBJ2-1; 9 nucleotides line up with TRBD1. Per the germline V gene, CDR1 is SEHNR and CDR2 is FQNEAQ (reference sequence). With V trimmed by 2 bases and J by 4 bases, 3 bases remained unmatched. CDR3 length equals 15 residues. CDR3 sequence (DNA): TGTGCCAGCAGCTTAAGACAGGGGGGGTACAATGAGCAGTTCTTC. Residues: CASSLRQGGYNEQFF.

The V call is TRBV7-2, the J call TRBJ2-2, with a weak D call TRBD2 (6 bases). Trimming took off 4 bases at V and 1 base at J, with 13 bases between the two ends. Germline CDR1 and CDR2: SGHTA and FQGNSA. This CDR3 has 16 residues. This CDR3 is CASSSPWRGNTGELFF. The CDR3 region has the DNA TGTGCCAGCAGCTCCCCATGGCGGGGGAACACCGGGGAGCTGTTTTTT.

The gene calls are TRBV4-1 and TRBJ2-7, with TRBD1 matching over 10 bases. There are 15 residues in the CDR3. Germline values: CDR1 MGHRA, CDR2 YSYEKL. The junction had 8 bases not matched to a gene; V was cut back by 5 bases and J by 4 bases. CDR3 protein: CASSVRWTGGYEQYF. In DNA, the CDR3 is TGCGCCAGCAGCGTGAGATGGACAGGGGGTTACGAGCAGTACTTC.

The chain has TRBV19 and TRBJ2-4, with D perhaps matching TRBD1 (5 bases). CDR1 and CDR2 from the germline V gene are LNHDA and SQIVND (reference sequence). The CDR3 has 16 residues. The V gene lost 3 bases and the J gene lost 6 bases, with 18 bases spanning the gap. The CDR3 loop reads CASSMDIMAGVNIQYF. In DNA, the CDR3 is TGTGCCAGTAGTATGGACATAATGGCAGGAGTAAACATTCAGTACTTC.

The chain combines TRBV6-5 with TRBJ1-5; perhaps TRBD1 as D (5 bases). Per germline, CDR1 MNHEY and CDR2 SVGAGI. The length of the CDR3 is 14 residues. V was cut by 2 bases and J by 5 bases, with 10 bases left in between. CDR3 nucleotide sequence: TGTGCCAGCAGTTACCCGGGGGGAGATCAGCCCCAGCATTTT. Amino acids: CASSYPGGDQPQHF.

The CDR3 DNA reads TGTGCCATCAGTGAGGACAGTGGCTCGAAACTGTTTTTT. The encoded protein is CAISEDSGSKLFF. V is TRBV10-3 and J is TRBJ1-4; TRBD1 is a possible D gene (5 bases). Trimming removed 2 bases from V and 11 bases from J, with 12 bases in between. Germline V gene lookup returns CDR1 ENHRY and CDR2 SYGVKD. This CDR3 is built from 13 residues.

The chain links TRBV12-5 to TRBJ2-7; 8 nucleotides align to TRBD1. This CDR3 has 15 amino acids. CDR1 is LGHNT and CDR2 is FRNRAP in the germline V gene. The V gene end was trimmed by 5 bases and the J gene end by 0 bases; junction bases not matched to a gene: 6. The CDR3 loop reads CASGLDRVSSYEQYF. Here the CDR3 DNA reads TGTGCTAGTGGTCTGGACAGGGTGAGCTCCTACGAGCAGTACTTC.

The chain uses TRBV19 and TRBJ1-3; 11 positions match TRBD1. Germline assignment: CDR1 LNHDA and CDR2 SQIVND (reference sequence). The CDR3 loop spans 15 amino acids. The trim removed 6 bases at V and 4 bases at J, leaving 5 bases unmatched. Here the CDR3 reads CASRPDRGHGNTIYF. The CDR3, as DNA: TGTGCCAGTAGACCGGACAGGGGGCACGGAAACACCATATATTTT.

V is TRBV24-1 and J is TRBJ2-3, with no clear D. The CDR3 spans 18 residues. The germline CDR1 and CDR2 sequences are KGHDR and SFDVKD. With 4 bases removed from V and 1 base from J, the gap between germline ends came to 20 bases. As DNA, the CDR3 is TGTGCCACCAGTGACCCTCCGACGACCTCCACAGGCACAGATACGCAGTATTTT. Protein: CATSDPPTTSTGTDTQYF.

The gene calls are TRBV18 and TRBJ1-4; TRBD1 aligns across 10 bases. V gave up 3 bases and J gave up 3 bases; unmatched junction bases: 1. This CDR3 spans 15 amino acids. Germline CDR1 KGHSH, CDR2 LQKENI. The CDR3 DNA is TGTGCCAGCTCACCGGGGACAGGGGCTAATGAAAAACTGTTTTTT. Translated: CASSPGTGANEKLFF.

This chain links TRBV13 with TRBJ2-5; weak D call: TRBD2 (6 bases). Per the germline V gene, CDR1 is PRHDT and CDR2 is FYEKMQ (reference sequence). The CDR3 has 15 residues. Trimming stripped 0 bases from V and 3 bases from J, with 11 bases between. For the CDR3, the DNA is TGTGCCAGCAGCTTAGGAGGACTATCCAAAGAGACCCAGTACTTC. Translated, it gives CASSLGGLSKETQYF.

This sequence joins TRBV27 and TRBJ2-7, with TRBD1 matching over 10 bases. Germline V gives CDR1 MNHEY, CDR2 SMNVEV (reference sequence). CDR3 length: 15 amino acids. Unmatched junction bases numbered 9, after V lost 3 bases and J lost 7 bases. This CDR3 is CASSFAGTGAKEQYF. The CDR3 DNA sequence: TGTGCCAGCAGTTTTGCGGGGACAGGGGCCAAGGAGCAGTACTTC.

This chain links TRBV24-1 with TRBJ2-3; maybe TRBD1 (6 bases). Germline values: CDR1 KGHDR, CDR2 SFDVKD. V was pared by 5 bases and J by 3 bases, with 11 bases between. The length of the CDR3 is 14 residues. The DNA of the CDR3 is TGTGCCACCAGTGGTACCACAGGGACAGATACGCAGTATTTT. Translated: CATSGTTGTDTQYF.

This clone was counted a few times. The V gene is TRBV6-4, the J gene TRBJ2-7; 7 nucleotides agree with TRBD1. Germline loops: CDR1 MRHNA, CDR2 SNTAGT. CDR3 length equals 15 residues. V dropped 2 bases and J dropped 5; count of bases not matched to a gene: 9. CDR3 DNA sequence: TGTGCCAGCAGTGACCGATCAAACAGGGGCCACGAGCAGTACTTC. Translating it yields CASSDRSNRGHEQYF.

The chain is built from TRBV14 and TRBJ2-3, with 7 bases that match TRBD1. Germline CDR1 reads SGHDN; CDR2 reads FVKESK. Trimming removed 6 bases from V and 4 bases from J; junction bases left unmatched: 7. CDR3 length equals 14 residues. CDR3: CASRSSTGADTQYF. CDR3 nucleotides: TGTGCCAGCAGGAGTAGCACAGGGGCAGATACGCAGTATTTT.

This clone was seen just once. V and J are TRBV7-3 and TRBJ2-3; 10 nucleotides match TRBD1. This CDR3 has 15 residues. Germline-derived CDR1 and CDR2 are SGHTA and FQGTGA. V dropped 0 bases and J dropped 5; count of bases not matched to a gene: 2. The CDR3 region has the DNA TGTGCCAGCAGCTTAACGGGACAGGGGCTAGATACGCAGTATTTT. This encodes CASSLTGQGLDTQYF.

This sequence joins TRBV5-1 and TRBJ2-2; possibly TRBD1 for D (6 bases). Germline lookup yields CDR1 SGHRS and CDR2 YFSETQ. Trimming left V 4 bases short and J 6 bases short, with 10 bases between. The CDR3 sequence is 13 residues long. DNA of the CDR3: TGCGCCAGCAGCCCCAGGGGAGCCGGGGAGCTGTTTTTT. This gives the protein CASSPRGAGELFF. Full variable domain (missing parts from reference TRBV5-1 and TRBJ2-2): KAGVTQTPRYLIKTRGQQVTLSCSPISGHRSVSWYQQTPGQGLQFLFEYFSETQRNKGNFPGRFSGRQFSNSRSEMNVSTLELGDSALYLCASSPRGAGELFFGEGSRLTVL.

The chain links TRBV11-2 to TRBJ2-1, with a possible D match to TRBD2 (6 bases). Germline CDR1 and CDR2: SGHAT and FQNNGV. The CDR3 length is 18 residues. Trimming removed 5 bases at V and 9 bases at J, with 29 bases between. The CDR3 is CASSLRIRDSPFGAEQFF. The CDR3, as DNA: TGTGCCAGCAGCCTTAGGATAAGGGACTCTCCTTTTGGGGCTGAGCAGTTCTTC.

The chain has TRBV4-2 and TRBJ2-1; D is uncertain. With 2 bases removed from V and 1 base from J, the gap between germline ends came to 12 bases. CDR1 is LGHNA and CDR2 is YNFKEQ in the germline V gene. This CDR3 has 16 amino acids. In DNA form, the CDR3 reads TGTGCCAGCAGCCAATCCCCGCTCGGGTCCTACAATGAGCAGTTCTTC. Its translation: CASSQSPLGSYNEQFF.

The chain carries TRBV24-1 and TRBJ1-1; TRBD1 matches 7 bases. Germline CDR1 is KGHDR and CDR2 is SFDVKD. With V trimmed by 4 bases and J by 4 bases, 8 bases remained unmatched. The CDR3 is 15 amino acids. CDR3 in amino acids: CATSDRSGGGTEAFF. As DNA, the CDR3 is TGTGCCACCAGTGACCGATCAGGGGGTGGCACTGAAGCTTTCTTT.

This clone was counted once. This chain uses TRBV11-2 with TRBJ2-7, with 7 bases matching TRBD1. CDR1 and CDR2 (germline): SGHAT, FQNNGV. J lost 4 bases, V lost 8 bases, and 8 bases had no gene match. CDR3 length: 13 residues. CDR3 sequence: CASEGQNLYEQYF. In nucleotides, the CDR3 is TGTGCCAGCGAGGGACAGAATCTTTACGAGCAGTACTTC.

The chain combines TRBV11-2 with TRBJ2-2; 7 nucleotides align to TRBD2. This CDR3 region has 16 residues. The junction had 3 bases not matched to a gene; V was cut back by 1 base and J by 1 base. Looked up from germline, CDR1 is SGHAT and CDR2 is FQNNGV. The CDR3 protein is CASSLGLAGNTGELFF. The CDR3 DNA reads TGTGCCAGCAGCTTAGGATTAGCGGGGAACACCGGGGAGCTGTTTTTT.

The chain has TRBV9 and TRBJ2-1; 12 nucleotides match TRBD2. CDR3 size: 15 residues. CDR1 and CDR2 from the germline V gene are SGDLS and YYNGEE. Trimming took 5 bases from V and 4 from J; bases not matched to a gene: 4. The CDR3 sequence: CASSKTSGGYNEQFF. The CDR3 DNA reads TGTGCCAGCAGTAAAACTAGCGGGGGGTACAATGAGCAGTTCTTC. Drawing the rest from reference TRBV9 and TRBJ2-1, the complete variable domain is DSGVTQTPKHLITATGQRVTLRCSPRSGDLSVYWYQQSLDQGLQFLIQYYNGEERAKGNILERFSAQQFPDLHSELNLSSLELGDSALYFCASSKTSGGYNEQFFGPGTRLTVL.

The gene calls are TRBV6-5 and TRBJ2-5; D unresolved. The germline V gene encodes CDR1 MNHEY and CDR2 SVGAGI. V gave up 4 bases and J gave up 5 bases, with 11 bases separating them. This CDR3 has 13 amino acids. The CDR3 nucleotides are TGTGCCAGCAGTTCCTCCCAGGCTGAGACCCAGTACTTC. It yields the protein CASSSSQAETQYF.

The chain joins TRBV24-1 to TRBJ2-1; 11 bases match TRBD1. Germline loops: CDR1 KGHDR, CDR2 SFDVKD. Trimming cost V 2 bases and J 8 bases; bases outside gene matches: 16. This CDR3 comprises 19 residues. The CDR3 DNA is TGTGCCACCAGTGATTCGGACCGGGACAGGGGGTTCGCCTCTGATGAGCAGTTCTTC. The encoded protein is CATSDSDRDRGFASDEQFF.

This chain's CDR3 is CASSSQGPGTEAFF. DNA of the CDR3: TGTGCCAGCAGCTCACAGGGGCCGGGCACTGAAGCTTTCTTT. This rearrangement joins TRBV2 to TRBJ1-1; 7 bases are shared with TRBD1. CDR3 size: 14 residues. CDR1 is SNHLY and CDR2 is FYNNEI in the germline V gene. V lost 6 bases, J lost 4 bases, and 8 bases stayed unmatched.